A single sample is the source of the 21 T cell receptor beta chains below, sequenced in a study of kidney transplant recipient with SARS-CoV-2 infection. TCRdb called the reads again in MiXCR, with one record for every CDR3 protein. The data show approximately 250,000 distinct CDR3 sequences, less than 35% seen once. The material was a blood sample, obtained at baseline and on approximately day 120 from a kidney transplant recipient. The source of these receptors is a male patient aged 25-45 years who had COVID-19 and was a kidney transplant recipient. Some of these T cells may belong to the graft donor.

This clonotype was observed many times. This chain connects TRBV19 to TRBJ1-2; D is undetermined. V lost 5 bases and J 4 bases, leaving 23 bases between the germline ends. There are 17 residues in the CDR3. Germline V gene sequence: CDR1 LNHDA, CDR2 SQIVND (reference sequence). Written as DNA, the CDR3 is TGTGCCAGTAGTCGATCTATGACAAATCGAAAGACCTATGGCTACACCTTC. Translating it yields CASSRSMTNRKTYGYTF. The variable domain in full, with the rest retrieved from reference TRBV19 and TRBJ1-2, is DGGITQSPKYLFRKEGQNVTLSCEQNLNHDAMYWYRQDPGQGLRLIYYSQIVNDFQKGDIAEGYSVSREKKESFPLTVTSAQKNPTAFYLCASSRSMTNRKTYGYTFGSGTRLTVV.

This clonotype showed up many times. The rearrangement links TRBV7-2 to TRBJ2-2; 9 bases align to TRBD2. The CDR3 loop spans 16 amino acids. The germline V gene has CDR1 SGHTA and CDR2 FQGNSA. With 0 bases clipped from V and 5 bases from J, the junction kept 4 bases outside the gene matches. CDR3 amino acids: CASSLASGRLTGELFF. CDR3 bases: TGTGCCAGCAGCTTAGCTAGCGGGAGACTTACCGGGGAGCTGTTTTTT.

With respect to this clonotype: A read error may be the cause here, since a much bigger clone is one base away. CDR3 loop: CASKPWTGLTESFF. The CDR3 DNA reads as TGTGCCAGCAAACCTTGGACAGGTCTCACTGAATCTTTCTTT. The V gene is TRBV27, the J gene TRBJ1-1; 7 positions match TRBD1. The CDR3 runs to 14 residues. CDR1 and CDR2 (germline): MNHEY, SMNVEV (reference sequence).

This clonotype was detected many times. The V and J genes are TRBV3-2 and TRBJ2-1; the DNA was not compared with TRBD2, the D call given in the table. TRBV3-2 is tagged as a pseudogene. The CDR3 loop spans 14 amino acids. CDR3 sequence reads: CASSQVGGSNEQFF. DNA of the CDR3: TGTGCCAGCAGCCAAGTGGGAGGGTCGAATGAGCAGTTCTTC.

This clonotype occurred many times. The genes are TRBV20-1 and TRBJ2-7, with TRBD2 matching 8 bases. The germline gives CDR1 DFQATT, CDR2 SNEGSKA (reference sequence). The CDR3 is made up of 13 amino acids. Unmatched junction bases numbered 7, after V lost 7 bases and J lost 2 bases. The CDR3 bases are TGCAGTGGGTCCAGCGGGGGAACCTACGAGCAGTACTTC. It encodes CSGSSGGTYEQYF.

This clonotype has only a few counts. The V call is TRBV7-9, the J call TRBJ2-1, with 8 bases fitting TRBD2. This CDR3 spans 18 amino acids. Germline V gives CDR1 SEHNR, CDR2 FQNEAQ (reference sequence). J gave up 7 bases and V 0 bases, and 14 bases lay outside the gene matches. The CDR3 DNA follows: TGTGCCAGCAGCTTAGCCGCTAGCGGGCCCCGAGGGGCAAATGAGCAGTTCTTC. Translation: CASSLAASGPRGANEQFF.

A note on this clonotype: Just one base apart from a much larger clone, this may be a read error. The final CDR3 position lacks the conserved phenylalanine or tryptophan, pointing to a likely read error. The V call is TRBV7-9, the J call TRBJ1-2; D remains unclear. The germline V gene has CDR1 SEHNR and CDR2 FQNEAQ (reference sequence). Trimming stripped 5 bases from V and 4 bases from J, with 23 bases between. The CDR3 is 17 amino acids. Written as DNA, the CDR3 is TGTGCCAGCAGCACGGGCGGATACCATGGAAAGACCTATGGCTACACCTCC. Its translation: CASSTGGYHGKTYGYTS.

This clonotype showed up many times. The chain joins TRBV20-1 to TRBJ2-7; D ambiguous. CDR1 and CDR2 (germline): DFQATT, SNEGSKA (reference sequence). The CDR3 runs 13 residues. Trimming took 6 bases from V and 0 from J, leaving 12 bases between them. As DNA, the CDR3 is TGCAGTGCCATACTTACAAGCTCCTACGAGCAGTACTTC. Amino acid sequence: CSAILTSSYEQYF.

In its sample, this clonotype was seen many times. The chain employs TRBV7-2 and TRBJ2-5, with D unclear. The V end lost 5 bases, the J end lost 4 bases, and 14 bases lay between the germline ends. This CDR3 region has 14 residues. Germline V gene data show CDR1 as SGHTA and CDR2 as FQGNSA. The CDR3 sequence is CASSPLTSSETQYF. CDR3 DNA sequence: TGTGCCAGCAGCCCCCTGACCAGTTCAGAGACCCAGTACTTC. Based on the CDR3 plus reference TRBV7-2 and TRBJ2-5, the full variable domain is GAGVSQSPSNKVTEKGKDVELRCDPISGHTALYWYRQSLGQGLEFLIYFQGNSAPDKSGLPSDRFSAERTGGSVSTLTIQRTQQEDSAVYLCASSPLTSSETQYFGPGTRLLVL.

This clonotype showed up many times. The V gene is TRBV2, the J gene TRBJ1-1, with TRBD1 matching 7 bases. There are 14 residues in the CDR3. V lost 5 bases to trimming and J lost 1 base; unmatched junction nucleotides: 4. The germline V gene encodes CDR1 SNHLY and CDR2 FYNNEI. CDR3 sequence reads: CASSWDSGNTEAFF. CDR3 nucleotides: TGTGCCAGCAGTTGGGACAGCGGGAACACTGAAGCTTTCTTT.

This clonotype was counted ten times or more. CDR3 region: CASSSNLQDEAFF. CDR3 bases: TGTGCCAGCAGTTCAAACTTACAGGATGAAGCTTTCTTT. The rearrangement links TRBV6-5 to TRBJ1-1; TRBD1 is a possible D gene (5 bases). Germline V gene data show CDR1 as MNHEY and CDR2 as SVGAGI. V was trimmed by 4 bases and J by 7 bases, leaving 13 bases between them. CDR3 size: 13 residues.

A note on this clonotype: This sequence may be a read error, since a much larger clone differs from it by one base. The chain links TRBV6-5 to TRBJ1-5; TRBD1 might be the D (5 bases). In germline, CDR1 is MNHEY, CDR2 SVGAGI. The germline V and J ends were trimmed by 5 bases and 4 bases, with 15 bases remaining between them. The CDR3 spans 15 residues. As DNA, the CDR3 is TGTGCCAGCAGTCATGGAAAGGGGTTAAATCAGCCCCAGCATTTT. As protein: CASSHGKGLNQPQHF.

This clonotype was recorded many times. The chain combines TRBV6-6 with TRBJ2-1; D may be TRBD1 (6 bases). The germline V gene encodes CDR1 MNHNY and CDR2 SVGAGI (reference sequence). V shed 7 bases and J shed 5 bases, with 12 bases lying between them. The CDR3 totals 13 residues. The CDR3 loop reads CASTDQGHNEQFF. In DNA form, the CDR3 reads TGTGCCAGCACCGACCAGGGGCACAATGAGCAGTTCTTC.

J is TRBJ2-5 and V is TRBV19, with a possible D match to TRBD2 (5 bases). The CDR3 covers 13 residues. V lost 5 bases and J lost 2, with 9 bases in between. CDR1 is LNHDA, CDR2 SQIVND, per germline (reference sequence). The CDR3 coding sequence is TGTGCCAGTAGTTCAGCGGCTCAAGAGACCCAGTACTTC. This sequence encodes CASSSAAQETQYF. The complete variable domain, with remaining parts taken from reference TRBV19 and TRBJ2-5, reads DGGITQSPKYLFRKEGQNVTLSCEQNLNHDAMYWYRQDPGQGLRLIYYSQIVNDFQKGDIAEGYSVSREKKESFPLTVTSAQKNPTAFYLCASSSAAQETQYFGPGTRLLVL.

This clonotype was seen a single time. A much larger clone differs by one base, so this may be a read error. This chain connects TRBV11-2 to TRBJ1-2, with no clear D. V shed 3 bases and J shed 4 bases, with 21 bases lying between them. The V gene's germline CDR1 is SGHAT and CDR2 FQNNGV. This CDR3 region has 17 residues. Here the CDR3 reads CASSLTKASRKTYGYTF. CDR3 DNA sequence: TGTGCCAGCAGCTTGACCAAAGCAAGCAGAAAGACCTATGGCTACACCTTC.

The rearrangement joins TRBV7-9 to TRBJ2-5, with D tentatively TRBD1 or TRBD2 (5 bases each). The germline V and J ends were trimmed by 5 bases and 0 bases, with 16 bases remaining between them. Looked up from germline, CDR1 is SEHNR and CDR2 is FQNEAQ (reference sequence). The CDR3 is 16 amino acids. CDR3 sequence: CASSRPMGRNQETQYF. The CDR3 coding sequence is TGTGCCAGCAGCCGACCGATGGGACGGAACCAAGAGACCCAGTACTTC.

The table lists this clonotype with many counts. The rearrangement uses TRBV11-3 and TRBJ2-2; no reliable D call. V was pared by 1 base and J by 3 bases, with 9 bases between. Germline V gene data show CDR1 as SGHNT and CDR2 as YENEEA. The CDR3 consists of 15 residues. CDR3 bases: TGTGCCAGCAGCTTAGGACCTGCGGACACCGGGGAGCTGTTTTTT. Translated: CASSLGPADTGELFF.

This clonotype was recorded a few times. The chain couples TRBV7-7 to TRBJ1-2; D call uncertain. The CDR3 contains 17 residues. V was trimmed by 5 bases and J by 4 bases, leaving 23 bases between them. CDR1 is SSHAT, CDR2 FNYEAQ, per germline (reference sequence). This CDR3 reads CASSSSRKCRKTYGYTF. For the CDR3, the DNA is TGTGCCAGCAGCAGTTCCCGTAAGTGCCGAAAGACCTATGGCTACACCTTC.

On this clonotype itself: This may be a read error: a much more frequent sequence differs by one nucleotide. This chain connects TRBV4-3 to TRBJ1-2; D gene unclear. The CDR3 length is 14 residues. Germline assignment: CDR1 LGHNA and CDR2 YSLEER. CDR3 loop: CASSQDTANHGYTF. In DNA, the CDR3 is TGCGCCAGCAGCCAAGATACAGCTAACCATGGCTACACCTTC.

Regarding this clonotype: Mismatch with germline at one junction end may stem from a read error. This chain uses TRBV24-1 with TRBJ2-1, with 14 nucleotides matching TRBD2. The CDR3 runs to 19 residues. Germline V gives CDR1 KGHDR, CDR2 SFDVKD. As DNA, the CDR3 is TGTGCCACCAGTGATCCTGGGACTAGCGGGAGTAGCTCCTGCAATGAGCAGTTCTTC. This encodes CATSDPGTSGSSSCNEQFF.

With regard to this clonotype: One end of the junction does not line up with germline, which may come from a read error. V is TRBV6-6 and J is TRBJ2-7, with D uncertain. This CDR3 has 13 amino acids. Germline V gene sequence: CDR1 MNHNY, CDR2 SVGAGI (reference sequence). The CDR3 is CASSSETYYGQYF. The CDR3 nucleotides are TGTGCCAGCAGTTCGGAAACCTACTACGGGCAGTACTTC.